The source of this T cell receptor beta chain is a study of chronic HIV infection and antiretroviral therapy. This clonotype was observed a few times. Germline-derived CDR1 and CDR2 are SGDLS and YYNGEE. The J segment lost 1 base and the V segment lost 0 bases, leaving 4 bases of the junction unmatched. This CDR3 is 15 amino acids long. TCRdb re-analysed the 5' RACE reads in MiXCR, keeping a single row per CDR3 protein. The sample has some 43,000 distinct CDR3 sequences, approximately 19% seen once. The TCR originated in an adult who had HIV and had not received antiretroviral therapy, or was an uninfected healthy control (not recorded which). The J gene is TRBJ2-7, the V gene TRBV9, with 7 bases that match TRBD1. The sample comprised peripheral blood. The CDR3 protein is CASSVEGTASYEQYF. The DNA for the CDR3 is TGTGCCAGCAGCGTAGAGGGGACAGCGTCCTACGAGCAGTACTTC.